This T cell receptor beta chain emerged from a study of blood T cell repertoires in COVID-19. About the study: COVID-19 samples, acute and convalescent, were from the United States, Italy and Spain. T cells, B-cell-depleted T cells, or PBMCs supplied cDNA or gDNA.

V was shortened by 5 bases and J by 0 bases, with 10 bases between the two germline ends. Germline V gives CDR1 MNHEY, CDR2 SVGAGI. This CDR3 is built from 14 residues. Per the authors' pipeline: Estimates of nucleated cell counts were drawn from the amplification of reference gene primers. The data were produced by immunoSEQ multiplex PCR, yet TCRdb's version contains in-frame clones alone and is incomplete. The V and J calls and clone size are taken from that table; D and trimming were inferred from the DNA. The sample shows about 62,000 clones, roughly 92% of them seen only once. The sequence was obtained from a human donor in a cohort sampled during active COVID-19. This chain links TRBV6-5 with TRBJ1-1; no firm D call. Specimen: peripheral blood. The CDR3 DNA sequence: TGTGCCAGCAGTACCGCGTTTATGAACACTGAAGCTTTCTTT. The encoded protein is CASSTAFMNTEAFF.